What follows are 2 T cell receptor beta chains derived from one specimen sequenced in a study of human T cells and chemical hapten exposure (dated by TCRdb to about 2021). Receptors were amplified or captured by RACE. The sequencing machine was a NextSeq 500. TCRdb itself trimmed the public reads at Q25 with fastp, ran MiXCR and retained productive beta chains. One record per CDR3 amino acid sequence lists the most common genes and DNA. Within this sample are approximately 260,000 distinct CDR3 sequences, with 7.5% to 8% of them counted one time only. The ten most abundant clones make up around 1.2% of the sample. The time point label on this specimen signifies: pre-sensitization, week 0. Reading the label with the study, this specimen's treatment or condition is: therapeutic diphenylcyclopropenone sensitization with weekly scalp DPC. The sequenced sample was whole blood, obtained in connection with sensitization to the hapten diphenylcyclopropenone (DPC). Every receptor here comes from a man between 18 and 29 years old with alopecia areata. Some clones in this sample may be carry-over from other donors' samples.

At least ten counts were recorded for this clonotype. The J gene is TRBJ2-7, the V gene TRBV12-3 or TRBV12-4; TRBD1 might be the D (6 bases). V was clipped by 4 bases and J by 1 base, with 26 bases between them. The CDR3 contains 19 residues. The CDR3 sequence: CASSSVDIQSWDISYEQYF. For the CDR3, the DNA is TGTGCCAGCAGTTCGGTGGATATTCAGTCCTGGGACATATCCTACGAGCAGTACTTC.

This clonotype showed up many times. V is TRBV28 and J is TRBJ2-7; TRBD2 might be the D (6 bases). CDR1 and CDR2 from the germline V gene are MDHEN and SYDVKM. With 6 bases removed from V and 4 bases from J, the gap between germline ends came to 22 bases. CDR3 size: 16 residues. The CDR3 loop is CASSSDRRRGLYEQYF. CDR3 DNA: TGTGCCAGCAGCTCGGACCGTAGGCGGGGTTTGTACGAGCAGTACTTC.